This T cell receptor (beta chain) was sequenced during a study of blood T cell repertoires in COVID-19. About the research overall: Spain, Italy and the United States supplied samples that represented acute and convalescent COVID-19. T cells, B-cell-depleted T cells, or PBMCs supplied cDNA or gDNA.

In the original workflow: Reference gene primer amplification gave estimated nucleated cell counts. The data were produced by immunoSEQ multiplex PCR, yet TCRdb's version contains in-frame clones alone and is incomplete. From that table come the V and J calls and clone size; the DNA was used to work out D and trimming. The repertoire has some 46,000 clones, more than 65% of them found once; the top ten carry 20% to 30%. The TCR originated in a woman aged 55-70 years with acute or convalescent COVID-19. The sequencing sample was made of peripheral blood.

The CDR3 region has the DNA TGTGCCAGTTCGGAGGGGTCCTATGGGGGTAAACTGTTTTTT. This sequence encodes CASSEGSYGGKLFF. This chain connects TRBV19 to TRBJ1-4, with D tentatively TRBD1 (5 bases). From germline, CDR1 is LNHDA and CDR2 SQIVND (reference sequence). V lost 8 bases and J 11 bases, leaving 21 bases between the germline ends. CDR3 size: 14 residues. Complete variable domain (other parts from reference TRBV19 and TRBJ1-4): DGGITQSPKYLFRKEGQNVTLSCEQNLNHDAMYWYRQDPGQGLRLIYYSQIVNDFQKGDIAEGYSVSREKKESFPLTVTSAQKNPTAFYLCASSEGSYGGKLFFGSGTQLSVL.